This T cell receptor (beta chain) was identified during a study of cytomegalovirus exposure and HLA in healthy donors. CDR1 and CDR2 (germline): LNHDA, SQIVND (reference sequence). V lost 5 bases to trimming and J lost 4 bases; unmatched junction nucleotides: 23. There are 20 residues in the CDR3. Worth noting for this clone: Antigen unknown.

13 Jbeta primers and 60 Vbeta primers were used for the PCR. Assay: immunoSEQ multiplex PCR; the TCRdb copy retains only in-frame clones and omits some. The data contain over 200,000 clones, around four fifths of them singletons. General study results and limits: In a later analysis, a missense DCLRE1C variant was linked to TCR beta V- and J-gene trimming. The study put 150 to 200 TCR beta chains on its list as cytomegalovirus-associated.

Sequenced: PBMCs. This clonotype originated in a woman aged 40 to 55 in good health and CMV-seronegative. The chain couples TRBV19 to TRBJ1-5; 7 bases align to TRBD1. This CDR3 reads CASSRRSNRGSLRTNQPQHF. In nucleotides, the CDR3 is TGTGCCAGTAGTCGCCGTTCGAACAGGGGCTCCCTACGAACGAATCAGCCCCAGCATTTT.